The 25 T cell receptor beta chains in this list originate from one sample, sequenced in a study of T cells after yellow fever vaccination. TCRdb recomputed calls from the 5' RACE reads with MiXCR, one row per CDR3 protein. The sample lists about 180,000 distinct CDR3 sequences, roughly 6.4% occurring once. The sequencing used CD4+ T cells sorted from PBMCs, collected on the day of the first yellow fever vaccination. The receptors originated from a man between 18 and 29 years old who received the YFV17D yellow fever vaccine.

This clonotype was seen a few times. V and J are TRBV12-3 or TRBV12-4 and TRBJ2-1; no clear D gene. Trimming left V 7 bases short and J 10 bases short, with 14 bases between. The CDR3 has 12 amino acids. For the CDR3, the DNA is TGTGCCAGCACCTTGACGGTTGGGGAGCAGTTCTTC. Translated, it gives CASTLTVGEQFF.

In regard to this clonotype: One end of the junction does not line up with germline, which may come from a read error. CDR3 DNA sequence: TGTGCCGGCAGCTTTGGGTTATCTGGGGCCAACGTCCTGACTTTC. Translated: CAGSFGLSGANVLTF. V and J are TRBV7-3 and TRBJ2-6; D is uncertain. The CDR3 spans 15 residues. The germline V gene encodes CDR1 SGHTA and CDR2 FQGTGA.

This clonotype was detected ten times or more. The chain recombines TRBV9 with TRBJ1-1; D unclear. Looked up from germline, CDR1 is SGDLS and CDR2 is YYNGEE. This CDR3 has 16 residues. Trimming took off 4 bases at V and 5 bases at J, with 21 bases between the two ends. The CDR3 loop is CASSTDPFRDLTEAFF. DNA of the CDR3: TGTGCCAGCAGCACCGACCCATTCCGAGATCTTACTGAAGCTTTCTTT.

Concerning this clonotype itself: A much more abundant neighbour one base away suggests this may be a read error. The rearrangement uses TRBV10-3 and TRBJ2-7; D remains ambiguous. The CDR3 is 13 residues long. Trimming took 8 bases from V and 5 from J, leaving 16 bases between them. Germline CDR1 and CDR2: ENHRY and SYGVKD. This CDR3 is CAISADPVDEQYV. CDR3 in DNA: TGTGCCATCTCCGCTGACCCCGTGGACGAGCAGTACGTC.

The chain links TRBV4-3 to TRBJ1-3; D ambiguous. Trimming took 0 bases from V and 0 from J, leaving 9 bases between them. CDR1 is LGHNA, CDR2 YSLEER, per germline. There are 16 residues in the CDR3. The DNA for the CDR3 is TGCGCCAGCAGCCAAGATCCGGGCGTCTCTGGAAACACCATATATTTT. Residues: CASSQDPGVSGNTIYF.

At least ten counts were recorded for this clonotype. CDR3 nucleotides: TGCGCCAGCAGCCCGGACGGCCAAGAGACCCAGTACTTC. Translating it yields CASSPDGQETQYF. The J gene is TRBJ2-5, the V gene TRBV5-1, with D unclear. The germline gives CDR1 SGHRS, CDR2 YFSETQ. V was cut by 4 bases and J by 1 base, with 8 bases left in between. This CDR3 is 13 amino acids long.

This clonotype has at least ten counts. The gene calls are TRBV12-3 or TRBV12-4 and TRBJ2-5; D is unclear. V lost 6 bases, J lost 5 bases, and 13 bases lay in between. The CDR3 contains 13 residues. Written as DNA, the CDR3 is TGTGCCAGCAGCGCGATGGGCCGCGAGACCCAGTACTTC. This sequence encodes CASSAMGRETQYF.

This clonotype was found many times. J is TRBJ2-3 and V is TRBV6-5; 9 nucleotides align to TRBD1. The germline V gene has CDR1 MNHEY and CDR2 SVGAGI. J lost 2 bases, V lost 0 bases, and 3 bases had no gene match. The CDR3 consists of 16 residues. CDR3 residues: CASSYSTGGATDTQYF. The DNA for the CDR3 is TGTGCCAGCAGTTACTCGACAGGGGGGGCCACAGATACGCAGTATTTT.

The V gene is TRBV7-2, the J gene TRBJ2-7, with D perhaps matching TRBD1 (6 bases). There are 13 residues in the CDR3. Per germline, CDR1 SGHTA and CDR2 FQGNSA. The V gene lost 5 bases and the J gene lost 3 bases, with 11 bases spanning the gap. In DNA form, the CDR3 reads TGTGCCAGCAGCATACAACAGGGCTACGAGCAGTACGTC. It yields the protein CASSIQQGYEQYV.

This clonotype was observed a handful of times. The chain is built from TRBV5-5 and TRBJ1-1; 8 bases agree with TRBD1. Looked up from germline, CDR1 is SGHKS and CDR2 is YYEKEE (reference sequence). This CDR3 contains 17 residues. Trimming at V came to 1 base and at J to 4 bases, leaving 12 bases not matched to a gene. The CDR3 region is CASSLPYGTGIRTEAFF. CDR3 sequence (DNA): TGTGCCAGCAGCTTGCCCTACGGGACAGGTATTCGCACTGAAGCTTTCTTT. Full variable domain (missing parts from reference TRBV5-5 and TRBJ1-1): DAGVTQSPTHLIKTRGQQVTLRCSPISGHKSVSWYQQVLGQGPQFIFQYYEKEERGRGNFPDRFSARQFPNYSSELNVNALLLGDSALYLCASSLPYGTGIRTEAFFGQGTRLTVV.

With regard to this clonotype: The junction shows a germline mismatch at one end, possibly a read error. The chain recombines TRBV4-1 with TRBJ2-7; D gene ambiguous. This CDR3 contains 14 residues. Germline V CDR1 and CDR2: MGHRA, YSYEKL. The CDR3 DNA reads TGCGCCAGCAGCCAAGACCCCAGTGCATACGAGAAGTACTTC. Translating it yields CASSQDPSAYEKYF.

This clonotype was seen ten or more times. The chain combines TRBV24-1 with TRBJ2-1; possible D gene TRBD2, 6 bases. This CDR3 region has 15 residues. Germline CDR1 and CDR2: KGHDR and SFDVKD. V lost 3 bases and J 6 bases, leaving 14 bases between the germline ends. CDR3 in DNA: TGTGCCACCAGTGATGAGACTAGGGGCGGCAATGAGCAGTTCTTC. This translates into CATSDETRGGNEQFF.

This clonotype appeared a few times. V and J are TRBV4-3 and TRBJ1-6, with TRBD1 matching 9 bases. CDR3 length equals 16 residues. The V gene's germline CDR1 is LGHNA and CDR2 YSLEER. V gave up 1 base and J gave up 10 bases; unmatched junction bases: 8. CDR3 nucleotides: TGCGCCAGCAGCCAAGCGCTGGGACAGGGAGGGTCACCCCTCCACTTT. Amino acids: CASSQALGQGGSPLHF.

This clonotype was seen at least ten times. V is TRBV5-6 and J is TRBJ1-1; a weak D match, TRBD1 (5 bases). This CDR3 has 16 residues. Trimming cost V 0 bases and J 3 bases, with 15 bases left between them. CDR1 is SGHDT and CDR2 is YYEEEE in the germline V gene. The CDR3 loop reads CASSLVRGTTHTEAFF. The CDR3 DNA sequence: TGTGCCAGCAGCTTGGTTCGGGGGACGACGCACACTGAAGCTTTCTTT.

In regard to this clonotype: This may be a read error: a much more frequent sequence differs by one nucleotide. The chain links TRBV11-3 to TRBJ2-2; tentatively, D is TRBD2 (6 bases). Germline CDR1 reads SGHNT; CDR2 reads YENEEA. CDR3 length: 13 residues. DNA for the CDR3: TGTACCAGCAGCCCGGGGGACACCGGGGAGCTGTTTTTT. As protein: CTSSPGDTGELFF.

The CDR3 region is CSINRLANYGYTF. The DNA for the CDR3 is TGCAGCATCAACCGGTTAGCTAACTATGGCTACACCTTC. The rearrangement joins TRBV29-1 to TRBJ1-2; no reliable D call. V was cut by 8 bases and J by 0 bases, with 13 bases left in between. Germline assignment: CDR1 SQVTM and CDR2 ANQGSEA. The CDR3 sequence is 13 residues long.

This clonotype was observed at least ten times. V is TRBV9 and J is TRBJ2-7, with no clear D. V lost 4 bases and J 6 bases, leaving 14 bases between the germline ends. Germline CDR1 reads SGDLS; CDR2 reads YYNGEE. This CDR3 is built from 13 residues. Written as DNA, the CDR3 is TGTGCCAGCAGCCCCCTCGGAGAGACCGAGCAGTACTTC. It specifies CASSPLGETEQYF.

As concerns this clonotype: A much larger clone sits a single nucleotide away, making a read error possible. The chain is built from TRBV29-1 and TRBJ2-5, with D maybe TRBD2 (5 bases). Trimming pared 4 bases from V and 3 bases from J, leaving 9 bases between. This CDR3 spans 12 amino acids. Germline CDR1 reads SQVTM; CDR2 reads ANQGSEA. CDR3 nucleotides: TGCAGCGTTGTGTGGGGAGAAGAGACCCAGTACTTC. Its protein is CSVVWGEETQYF. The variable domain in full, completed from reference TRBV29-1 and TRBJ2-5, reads SAVISQKPSRDICQRGTSLTIQCQVDSQVTMMFWYRQQPGQSLTLIATANQGSEATYESGFVIDKFPISRPNLTFSTLTVSNMSPEDSSIYLCSVVWGEETQYFGPGTRLLVL.

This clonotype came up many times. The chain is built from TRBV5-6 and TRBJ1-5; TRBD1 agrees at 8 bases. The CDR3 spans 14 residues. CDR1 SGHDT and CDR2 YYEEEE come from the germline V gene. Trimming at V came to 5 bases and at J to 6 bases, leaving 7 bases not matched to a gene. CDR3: CASSNQGAVQPQHF. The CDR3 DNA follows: TGTGCCAGCAGTAACCAGGGGGCGGTTCAGCCCCAGCATTTT.

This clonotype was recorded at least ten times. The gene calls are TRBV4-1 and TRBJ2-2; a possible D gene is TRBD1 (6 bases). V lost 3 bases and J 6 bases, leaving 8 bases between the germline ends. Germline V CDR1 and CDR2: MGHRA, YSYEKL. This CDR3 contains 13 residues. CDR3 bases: TGCGCCAGCAGCCAGGGGGCTGCCGGGGAGCTGTTTTTT. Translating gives CASSQGAAGELFF.

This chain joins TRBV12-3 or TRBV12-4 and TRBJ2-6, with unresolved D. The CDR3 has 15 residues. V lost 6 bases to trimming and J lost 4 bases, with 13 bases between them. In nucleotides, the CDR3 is TGTGCCAGCAGGAGAAGTTGGCCCGGGGCCAACGTCCTGACTTTC. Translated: CASRRSWPGANVLTF.

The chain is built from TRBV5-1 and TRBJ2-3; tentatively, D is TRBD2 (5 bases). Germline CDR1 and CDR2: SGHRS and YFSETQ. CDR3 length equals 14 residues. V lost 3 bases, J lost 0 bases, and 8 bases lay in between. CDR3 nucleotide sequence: TGCGCCAGCAGCTCGAGGGCTAGCACAGATACGCAGTATTTT. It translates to CASSSRASTDTQYF. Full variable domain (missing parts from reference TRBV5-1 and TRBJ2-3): KAGVTQTPRYLIKTRGQQVTLSCSPISGHRSVSWYQQTPGQGLQFLFEYFSETQRNKGNFPGRFSGRQFSNSRSEMNVSTLELGDSALYLCASSSRASTDTQYFGPGTRLTVL.

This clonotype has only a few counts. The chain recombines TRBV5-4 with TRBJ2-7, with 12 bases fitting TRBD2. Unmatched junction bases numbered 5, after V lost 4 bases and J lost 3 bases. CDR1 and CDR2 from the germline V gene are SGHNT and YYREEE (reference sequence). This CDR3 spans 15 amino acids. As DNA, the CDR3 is TGTGCCAGCAGCCCGCCTAGCGGGGGGGACTACGAGCAGTACTTC. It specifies CASSPPSGGDYEQYF.

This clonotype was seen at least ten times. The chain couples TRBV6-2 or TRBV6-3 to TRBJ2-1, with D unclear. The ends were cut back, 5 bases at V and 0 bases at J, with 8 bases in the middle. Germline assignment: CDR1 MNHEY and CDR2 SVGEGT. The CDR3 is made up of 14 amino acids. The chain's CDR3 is CASSPLISYNEQFF. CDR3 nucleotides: TGTGCCAGCAGTCCTTTAATCTCCTACAATGAGCAGTTCTTC.

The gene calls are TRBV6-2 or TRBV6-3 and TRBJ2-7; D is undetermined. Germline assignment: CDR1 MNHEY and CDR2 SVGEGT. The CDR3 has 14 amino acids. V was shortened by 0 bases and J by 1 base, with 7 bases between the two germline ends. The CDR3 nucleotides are TGTGCCAGCAGTTACTCGTCGGTTTCCTACGAGCAGTACTTC. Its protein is CASSYSSVSYEQYF.